Listed below are T cell receptor beta chains from one sample, sequenced in a study of blood T cell repertoires in COVID-19. Profiled with immunoSEQ multiplex PCR; TCRdb holds only in-frame clones, not every one. This table holds 150,000 to 200,000 clones, about 86% found once. The sample taken for sequencing was peripheral blood. These receptors were taken from a man between 60 and 75 years old with acute or convalescent COVID-19. The CDR3 runs from the conserved cysteine through the conserved F or W. Each record gives: V gene, J gene, clone size, D gene, CDR3 protein, CDR3 DNA. D genes are given only for firm matches. Only part of the rows carry a size: once, few, many, or a class if the clone is expanded.

TRBV18,TRBJ2-1,-,-,CASSPFGGSYNEQFF,TGTGCCAGCTCACCTTTCGGGGGCTCCTACAATGAGCAGTTCTTC
TRBV9,TRBJ2-3,-,TRBD1,CASSEGQGTGSDTQYF,TGTGCCAGCAGCGAGGGACAGGGGACGGGTTCAGATACGCAGTATTTT
TRBV7-3,TRBJ2-2,-,TRBD2,CASSSRAGDTGELFF,TGTGCCAGCAGCTCTCGAGCGGGAGACACCGGGGAGCTGTTTTTT
TRBV27,TRBJ1-4,many,TRBD1,CASSTGGDEKLFF,TGTGCCAGCAGTACAGGGGGCGATGAAAAACTGTTTTTT
TRBV5-5,TRBJ2-7,few,TRBD2,CASFPGTSGSRGEQYF,TGTGCCAGCTTCCCCGGGACTAGCGGGAGTAGGGGCGAGCAGTACTTC
TRBV5-1,TRBJ2-7,-,-,CASSLEAGYYEQYF,TGCGCCAGCAGCTTGGAGGCAGGATACTACGAGCAGTACTTC
TRBV6-1,TRBJ2-2,-,-,CASISQGSGELFF,TGTGCCAGCATTTCACAGGGCTCCGGGGAGCTGTTTTTT
TRBV19,TRBJ1-5,once,-,CASSGSGAGNQPQHF,TGTGCCAGTAGTGGGTCAGGGGCGGGCAATCAGCCCCAGCATTTT
TRBV28,TRBJ2-1,few,TRBD2,CASSLRLAGFKFF,TGTGCCAGCAGCCTAAGACTAGCGGGATTTAAGTTCTTC
TRBV6-4,TRBJ1-2,once,-,CASSDSRGYTF,TGTGCCAGCAGTGACTCCCGTGGCTACACCTTC
TRBV24-1,TRBJ2-7,once,-,CATSDWEGVPYEQYF,TGTGCCACCAGTGATTGGGAAGGGGTCCCCTACGAGCAGTACTTC
TRBV6-6,TRBJ2-7,once,-,CASSYSRGVYEQYF,TGTGCCAGCAGTTACAGCAGGGGTGTCTACGAGCAGTACTTC
TRBV5-1,TRBJ1-3,-,TRBD1,CASSATGGAIQSSGNTIYF,TGCGCCAGCAGCGCAACAGGGGGCGCCATCCAGAGCTCTGGAAACACCATATATTTT
TRBV9,TRBJ2-1,-,-,CASSPRTSNYNEQFF,TGTGCCAGCAGCCCCCGAACTAGCAATTACAATGAGCAGTTCTTC
TRBV7-3,TRBJ2-1,-,TRBD2,CASSLRGGGTYNEQFF,TGTGCCAGCAGCCTCCGAGGCGGGGGGACCTACAATGAGCAGTTCTTC
TRBV11-2,TRBJ2-3,-,TRBD2,CASSPTSGADTQYF,TGTGCCAGCAGCCCCACTAGCGGGGCAGATACGCAGTATTTT
TRBV12-5,TRBJ2-7,-,-,CASGRGYEQYF,TGTGCTAGTGGTCGGGGTTACGAGCAGTACTTC
TRBV10-1,TRBJ1-1,-,-,CASSEGTMNTEAFF,TGCGCCAGCAGTGAGGGCACGATGAACACTGAAGCTTTCTTT
TRBV11-2,TRBJ2-1,-,-,CASNLGSTHEQFF,TGTGCCAGCAACCTCGGGAGCACCCATGAGCAGTTCTTC
TRBV5-1,TRBJ2-5,-,-,CASSGYSGETQYF,TGCGCCAGCAGTGGATACAGTGGTGAGACCCAGTACTTC
TRBV18,TRBJ2-1,-,-,CASSPSAGGYNEQFF,TGTGCCAGCTCACCATCGGCAGGAGGATACAATGAGCAGTTCTTC
TRBV11-2,TRBJ2-3,once,-,CASSLDWLRDTQYF,TGTGCCAGCAGCTTGGACTGGTTGCGAGATACGCAGTATTTT
TRBV28,TRBJ1-2,few,TRBD1,CASSLPGTGAPSGGYTF,TGTGCCAGCAGTTTACCGGGGACAGGGGCCCCCTCTGGGGGCTACACCTTC
TRBV3-1/TRBV3-2,TRBJ1-2,-,-,CASSPSGAGNYGYTF,TGTGCCAGCAGCCCCTCTGGCGCAGGGAACTATGGCTACACCTTC
TRBV28,TRBJ1-5,once,TRBD1,CASSLLGQGVQPQHF,TGTGCCAGCAGTCTACTCGGACAGGGGGTACAGCCCCAGCATTTT
TRBV18,TRBJ2-1,-,-,CASSPVSGQFF,TGTGCCAGCTCACCAGTGTCGGGGCAGTTCTTC
TRBV6-5,TRBJ2-1,-,-,CASGLRNEQFF,TGTGCCAGCGGTCTGCGGAATGAGCAGTTCTTC
TRBV6-4,TRBJ2-2,-,TRBD1,CASRPTGFSGELFF,TGTGCCAGCAGGCCGACAGGGTTTAGCGGGGAGCTGTTTTTT
TRBV30,TRBJ2-7,-,TRBD1,CAWSVLGQGYEQYF,TGTGCCTGGAGTGTACTCGGACAGGGCTACGAGCAGTACTTC
TRBV30,TRBJ2-1,-,-,CAWSVGGSRNEQFF,TGTGCCTGGAGTGTTGGGGGGAGTCGTAATGAGCAGTTCTTC
TRBV7-9,TRBJ1-1,-,-,CASSSGGVSLSPPEAFF,TGTGCCAGCAGCTCAGGAGGGGTTTCCCTTTCGCCCCCTGAAGCTTTCTTT
TRBV19,TRBJ1-1,-,-,CASGPRGAEAFF,TGTGCCAGTGGCCCCAGGGGTGCCGAAGCTTTCTTT
TRBV19,TRBJ1-3,-,-,CASKRGGTGNTIYF,TGTGCCAGTAAGAGGGGAGGAACTGGAAACACCATATATTTT
TRBV28,TRBJ2-5,-,-,CASSSPVGGETQYF,TGTGCCAGCAGTTCTCCGGTTGGGGGGGAGACCCAGTACTTC
TRBV4-1,TRBJ2-3,-,TRBD2,CASSQDWGGTSGLTQDTQYF,TGCGCCAGCAGCCAAGATTGGGGGGGGACTAGCGGCCTCACACAGGATACGCAGTATTTT
TRBV5-1,TRBJ1-6,-,-,CASSLLSGTNSPLHF,TGCGCCAGCAGCTTGCTTTCGGGTACTAATTCACCCCTCCACTTT
TRBV7-8,TRBJ2-3,-,TRBD2,CASSPRTSGADTQYF,TGTGCCAGCAGCCCCAGGACTAGCGGCGCAGATACGCAGTATTTT
TRBV28,TRBJ1-5,-,-,CASRTESNQPQHF,TGTGCCAGCAGAACAGAGAGCAATCAGCCCCAGCATTTT
TRBV4-1,TRBJ2-1,-,TRBD2,CASSLIAGILNNEQFF,TGCGCCAGCAGCTTGATAGCGGGAATCCTGAACAATGAGCAGTTCTTC